The subject of this entry is one T cell receptor (beta chain). Its antigen is not known. Assay: immunoSEQ multiplex PCR; the TCRdb copy retains only in-frame clones and omits some. Found here are over 9,500 clones, around nine tenths of them singletons; the top ten hold just under 3%. The sample belongs to a study of immune evolution from preneoplasia to lung adenocarcinoma. Between about 2013 and 2018, patients underwent resection in Japan or China. Histologic diagnosis was independently verified by two lung pathologists. Points from the study as a whole: Later-stage lesions appeared to have more T cells, more diversity, less clonality. Top clone share appeared to fall from AAH through AIS, MIA, adenocarcinoma.

This sequence originates from a person aged 70 to 80 with invasive lung adenocarcinoma. Some clones in this sample may be carry-over from other donors' samples. Sequencing used FFPE invasive lung adenocarcinoma tissue.

The CDR3 nucleotides read TGTGCCAGCAGGGTTGGTTCAACCCCCCAGCATTTT. It specifies CASRVGSTPQHF. This chain uses TRBV28 with TRBJ1-5; D is unclear. V lost 6 bases and J lost 10, with 13 bases in between. Germline CDR1 and CDR2: MDHEN and SYDVKM. This CDR3 has 12 residues.